What follows describes a single T cell receptor beta chain. Its matching antigen is unknown. The assay was immunoSEQ multiplex PCR, and TCRdb's table has in-frame clones only and misses some. The sample includes 40,000 to 50,000 clones, approximately 90% of them seen just once. Systemic immunosuppression or a history of autoimmune disease excluded patients. The sample is drawn from a study of OX40 agonist ivuxolimab in advanced cancers. Study background: While on treatment, patients had intravenous ivuxolimab at 0.01 to 10 mg/kg every 2 weeks. Hepatocellular carcinoma, melanoma, renal cell or head and neck cancer occurred in dose-escalation patients. The study, taken as a whole, reports: CD4+ T cells averaged fewer expanded clones than CD8+ T cells.

Germline values: CDR1 SEHNR, CDR2 FQNEAQ (reference sequence). The V end lost 11 bases, the J end lost 6 bases, and 13 bases lay between the germline ends. CDR3 length: 11 residues. The TCR sequence derives from an adult with an advanced solid tumor such as melanoma, head and neck, liver or kidney cancer. Here the sequenced sample was CD4+ or CD8+ T cells sorted from blood, taken in a trial of the OX40 agonist ivuxolimab. This chain links TRBV7-9 with TRBJ1-2; TRBD1 is a possible D gene (6 bases). The DNA of the CDR3 is TGTGCCGCCCAAGCAGGGGATGGCTACACCTTC. Translation gives CAAQAGDGYTF. The variable domain in full, completed from reference TRBV7-9 and TRBJ1-2, reads DTGVSQNPRHKITKRGQNVTFRCDPISEHNRLYWYRQTLGQGPEFLTYFQNEAQLEKSRLLSDRFSAERPKGSFSTLEIQRTEQGDSAMYLCAAQAGDGYTFGSGTRLTVV.